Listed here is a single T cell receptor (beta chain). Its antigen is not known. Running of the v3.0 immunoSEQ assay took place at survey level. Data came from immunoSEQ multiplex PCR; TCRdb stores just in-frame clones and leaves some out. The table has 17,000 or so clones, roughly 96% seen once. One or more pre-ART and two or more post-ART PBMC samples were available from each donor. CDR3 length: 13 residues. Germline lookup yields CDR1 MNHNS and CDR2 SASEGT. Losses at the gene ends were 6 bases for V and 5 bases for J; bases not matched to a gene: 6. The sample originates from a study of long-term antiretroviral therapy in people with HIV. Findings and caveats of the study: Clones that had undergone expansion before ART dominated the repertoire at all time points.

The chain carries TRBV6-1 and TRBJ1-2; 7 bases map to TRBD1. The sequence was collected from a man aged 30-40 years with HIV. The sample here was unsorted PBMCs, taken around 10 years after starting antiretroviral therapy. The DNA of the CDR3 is TGTGCCAGCAGACCTGACAGGGAGTATGGCTACACCTTC. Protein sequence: CASRPDREYGYTF.